This note documents a single T cell receptor beta chain sequence. Antigen specificity is unknown. The data originate from a study of OX40 agonist ivuxolimab in advanced cancers. Study in general: Under the entry rules, prior anti-PD-1, anti-PD-L1 or anti-CTLA-4 therapy was allowed, and less than 50% had some. Whole-study findings and limits: Partial responders receiving 0.1-3.0 mg/kg showed among the lowest clonal expansion.

The CDR3 consists of 14 residues. Germline lookup yields CDR1 SGDLS and CDR2 YYNGEE. Trimming cost V 2 bases and J 5 bases, with 11 bases left between them. TCRdb's table, derived via immunoSEQ multiplex PCR, lists solely in-frame clones and lacks some. This table has about 20,000 clones, roughly three quarters appearing once. The J gene is TRBJ1-5, the V gene TRBV9; a weak D match, TRBD1 (5 bases). This receptor was taken from an adult with an advanced solid tumor such as melanoma, head and neck, liver or kidney cancer. The material sequenced was CD4+ or CD8+ T cells sorted from blood, taken in a trial of the OX40 agonist ivuxolimab. The CDR3 sequence: CASSVDLQDQPQHF. The DNA of the CDR3 is TGTGCCAGCAGCGTTGACCTACAGGATCAGCCCCAGCATTTT.